This TCR beta chain stems from a study of cytomegalovirus exposure and HLA in healthy donors. The study ran its PCR with 60 Vbeta and 13 Jbeta primers. Method: immunoSEQ multiplex PCR; TCRdb's copy keeps in-frame clones and lacks some. The data contain a few hundred thousand clones, about 93% of them singletons. The sample was PBMCs. This clonotype was obtained from a girl aged 2 to 10 in good health and CMV-seronegative.

This CDR3 reads CASSHPQGLNTEAFF. DNA of the CDR3: TGTGCCAGCAGCCACCCTCAGGGGTTGAACACTGAAGCTTTCTTT. V and J are TRBV7-9 and TRBJ1-1; D possibly corresponds to TRBD1 (6 bases). Germline V CDR1 and CDR2: SEHNR, FQNEAQ (reference sequence). This CDR3 spans 15 amino acids. The germline V and J ends were trimmed by 5 bases and 0 bases, with 13 bases remaining between them.